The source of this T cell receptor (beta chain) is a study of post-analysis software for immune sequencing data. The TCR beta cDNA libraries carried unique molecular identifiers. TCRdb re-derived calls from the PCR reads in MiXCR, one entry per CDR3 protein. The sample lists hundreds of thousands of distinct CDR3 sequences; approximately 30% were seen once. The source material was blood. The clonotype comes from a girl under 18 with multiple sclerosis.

In DNA form, the CDR3 reads TGCGGATCGAGATCTAACACCGGGGAGCTGTTTTTT. Protein product: CGSRSNTGELFF. The chain combines TRBV29-1 with TRBJ2-2, with no clear D. The length of the CDR3 is 12 residues. Germline CDR1 SQVTM, CDR2 ANQGSEA.